This entry is about one T cell receptor (beta chain). The antigen it binds to is not known. Per-nucleotide qualities are absent, and no much larger clonotype sits a single base away. For sequencing of the TCRbeta CDR3 region, genomic DNA was extracted from the sorted cells. The immunoSEQ Assay was used for sequencing of TCRbeta CDR3 regions. TCRdb took this table from immuneACCESS and kept in-frame rearrangements with V and J called. Such tables lack part of the clones; where checked against another copy, unresolved V genes explain under half of the gap, and the rest is unexplained. The sample includes 60,000 to 75,000 clones, with over 75% observed a single time. The ten biggest clones cover over 0.95% of the sample. Trimming removed 4 bases from V and 2 bases from J, leaving 13 bases between the germline ends. Taken from the germline V gene, the CDR1 and CDR2 loops are ENHRY and SYGVKD. There are 15 amino acids in the CDR3, from cysteine to phenylalanine inclusive. Left in the record is the CDR3 DNA by itself, 45 bases read in frame from the first base.

Patients with a history of autoimmune disease or receiving systemic immunosuppression were excluded from the trial. Peripheral blood for TCR sequencing was drawn from every dose cohort at baseline, at cycle 4 day 1 and at cycle 7 day 1. Samples came from an open-label, multicenter, first-in-human phase I dose-escalation trial of ivuxolimab. The trial enrolled adults with locally advanced or metastatic head and neck squamous cell, hepatocellular, melanoma or renal cell carcinoma. Before TCR sequencing, CD4+ T cells and CD8+ T cells from peripheral blood were sorted into separate populations. This specimen comes from a study of OX40 agonist ivuxolimab in advanced cancers. For the study in its entirety: The costimulatory receptor OX40 (CD134) was targeted by ivuxolimab, a fully human IgG2 agonistic monoclonal antibody. Intravenous ivuxolimab was administered to patients every 2 weeks at six dose levels: 0.01, 0.1, 0.3, 1.5, 3 and 10 mg/kg. Of the roughly 51 dose-escalation patients, hepatocellular carcinoma was present in approximately 20, melanoma in around 15, renal cell carcinoma in 9 and head and neck cancer in 9. A male proportion of around 81% and a mean age of about 60 years, ranging from about 23 to 79, were recorded for the dose-escalation cohort. Patients were allowed to have had prior anti-PD-1, anti-PD-L1 or anti-CTLA-4 therapy, and approximately 37% of the dose-escalation patients had been treated with checkpoint inhibitors. Three dose-escalation patients achieved partial responses, one with hepatocellular carcinoma and two with cutaneous melanoma. Peripheral TCRbeta sequencing was intended to test whether TCR sequence diversity was altered and clonal T-cell expansion was caused by ivuxolimab. The paper reports the monotherapy dose-escalation portion (N of about 54 patients) of the phase I ivuxolimab trial. General conclusions and limits of the study: Antigen specificity was not determined for the clonally expanded peripheral T cells. On average, CD8+ T cells showed more expanded clones than CD4+ T cells after ivuxolimab. Low levels of normalized T-cell clonal expansion were also seen in some patients who did not respond. At doses of 0.1 to 3.0 mg/kg, clonal expansion of both CD4+ and CD8+ T cells in blood was seen between baseline and week 6. In the 0.1-3.0 mg/kg groups, partial responders had among the lowest normalized peripheral clonal expansion, particularly in CD8+ T cells.

Sample: CD4+ or CD8+ T cells sorted from blood, taken in a trial of the OX40 agonist ivuxolimab. The TCR sequence derives from an adult with an advanced solid tumor such as melanoma, head and neck, liver or kidney cancer. The chain is assembled from TRBV10-3 and TRBJ2-3; the D gene is perhaps TRBD2, on 7 matching bases. The CDR3 amino acid sequence is: CAISAGGPYTDTQYF. Here is the DNA: TGTGCCATCAGTGCGGGGGGCCCATACACAGATACGCAGTATTTT.